Each of the 21 T cell receptor beta chains below was sequenced from the same sample in a study of identical twins. TCRdb recomputed calls from the 5' RACE reads with MiXCR, one row per CDR3 protein. Of 200,000 to 250,000 distinct CDR3 sequences listed, over 9.5% were seen once; the top ten hold roughly 4.2%. These data were likewise used in another study, on yellow fever vaccine responses in identical twins.

Sequencing input: memory (CD45RO+) T cells sorted from blood. The receptors here all came from a woman aged 18-30 years in good health.

This clonotype showed up just a few times. This chain connects TRBV11-2 to TRBJ2-7, with D possibly matching TRBD1 (6 bases). The germline V gene encodes CDR1 SGHAT and CDR2 FQNNGV. CDR3 length: 14 residues. V lost 3 bases and J 5 bases, leaving 14 bases between the germline ends. The DNA for the CDR3 is TGTGCCAGCAGCTTCCTTACAGGGTGGAACGAGCAGTACTTC. Its protein is CASSFLTGWNEQYF.

This clonotype has just a few counts. The chain is built from TRBV18 and TRBJ2-5, with 7 bases aligning to TRBD1. Germline V gene sequence: CDR1 KGHSH, CDR2 LQKENI. There are 14 residues in the CDR3. V shed 2 bases and J 3 bases; nucleotides not matched to a gene: 3. CDR3 coding DNA: TGTGCCAGCTCACCAACAGGGGTTAAAGAGACCCAGTACTTC. This codes for CASSPTGVKETQYF. The full variable domain, with the rest looked up from reference TRBV18 and TRBJ2-5, is NAGVMQNPRHLVRRRGQEARLRCSPMKGHSHVYWYRQLPEEGLKFMVYLQKENIIDESGMPKERFSAEFPKEGPSILRIQQVVRGDSAAYFCASSPTGVKETQYFGPGTRLLVL.

The sample holds many counts of this clonotype. This sequence joins TRBV13 and TRBJ2-5; D uncertain. The CDR3 covers 13 residues. CDR1 PRHDT and CDR2 FYEKMQ come from the germline V gene (reference sequence). The V end was cut by 0 bases, the J end by 6 bases, with 8 bases between. This CDR3 is CASSLGLGKTQYF. The CDR3 nucleotides are TGTGCCAGCAGCTTAGGTCTGGGAAAGACCCAGTACTTC.

This clonotype was counted between two and nine times. V is TRBV27 and J is TRBJ1-4; unclear D gene. Trimming left V 5 bases short and J 0 bases short, with 10 bases between. The CDR3 sequence is 15 residues long. Germline CDR1 is MNHEY and CDR2 is SMNVEV (reference sequence). The CDR3, as DNA: TGTGCCAGCAGTATAGGACGGACAACTAATGAAAAACTGTTTTTT. Its translation is CASSIGRTTNEKLFF.

This clonotype was observed many times. This chain uses TRBV12-3 or TRBV12-4 with TRBJ2-1, with unresolved D. The germline V and J ends were trimmed by 6 bases and 15 bases, with 18 bases remaining between them. The CDR3 length is 12 residues. The DNA of the CDR3 is TGTGCCAGCAGCACGACGGACCAAAGGCGGTTCTTC. Amino acid sequence: CASSTTDQRRFF.

This clonotype was detected many times. V and J are TRBV10-3 and TRBJ2-2; 12 bases line up with TRBD2. Per the germline V gene, CDR1 is ENHRY and CDR2 is SYGVKD. The CDR3 loop spans 16 amino acids. V lost 5 bases and J lost 4; bases outside the gene matches: 5. The CDR3 sequence is CAISYPTSGGTGELFF. In DNA, the CDR3 is TGTGCCATCAGTTACCCGACTAGCGGGGGCACCGGGGAGCTGTTTTTT.

This clonotype was seen only a few times. This sequence joins TRBV27 and TRBJ2-7; TRBD2 matches 9 bases. The CDR3 is made up of 14 amino acids. Germline loops: CDR1 MNHEY, CDR2 SMNVEV (reference sequence). V shed 3 bases and J 6 bases; nucleotides not matched to a gene: 6. The CDR3 region has the DNA TGTGCCAGCAGTTTTAAGAGCGGGGGGTTCGAGCAGTACTTC. Translation gives CASSFKSGGFEQYF.

V is TRBV5-5 and J is TRBJ2-5; either TRBD1 or TRBD2 may supply D (5 bases each). The CDR3 contains 15 residues. Between the trimmed V and J ends, which lost 0 bases and 4 bases, there was a span of 13 bases. CDR1 and CDR2 (germline): SGHKS, YYEKEE (reference sequence). This CDR3 reads CASSLAGPPGETQYF. CDR3 sequence (DNA): TGTGCCAGCAGCTTGGCGGGACCACCGGGAGAGACCCAGTACTTC.

This clonotype was seen at least ten times. The V gene is TRBV12-3 or TRBV12-4, the J gene TRBJ2-7, with D perhaps given as TRBD1 or TRBD2 (5 bases each). This CDR3 contains 15 residues. The V and J ends lost 5 bases and 0 bases respectively, with 14 bases between them. DNA of the CDR3: TGTGCCAGCAGTCCGTTGGGGGAGTACTCCTACGAGCAGTACTTC. The encoded protein is CASSPLGEYSYEQYF.

The chain joins TRBV5-1 to TRBJ1-4, with 7 bases fitting TRBD1. CDR3 length: 15 residues. Germline V CDR1 and CDR2: SGHRS, YFSETQ. The V and J ends lost 0 bases and 4 bases, in that order; junction bases with no gene match: 3. In DNA form, the CDR3 reads TGCGCCAGCAGCTTGGAGGCAGGGGGTAATGAAAAACTGTTTTTT. It codes for CASSLEAGGNEKLFF.

This chain uses TRBV6-2 or TRBV6-3 with TRBJ1-5; perhaps TRBD1 as D (6 bases). Trimming left V 4 bases short and J 6 bases short, with 16 bases between. Germline loops: CDR1 MNHEY, CDR2 SVGEGT. The CDR3 is 15 residues long. The CDR3, as DNA: TGTGCCAGCAGTTTACAACAGGGAGATCTTCAGCCCCAGCATTTT. Amino acids: CASSLQQGDLQPQHF.

This clonotype was recorded at least ten times. The chain uses TRBV10-2 and TRBJ2-5; 7 positions agree with TRBD2. Trimming took 2 bases from V and 2 from J; bases not matched to a gene: 5. The CDR3 loop spans 15 amino acids. The germline CDR1 and CDR2 sequences are WSHSY and SAAADI. CDR3 sequence reads: CASSEGGSPQETQYF. CDR3 DNA sequence: TGCGCCAGCAGTGAGGGCGGGAGTCCGCAAGAGACCCAGTACTTC.

V is TRBV6-1 and J is TRBJ2-7; the D gene is possibly TRBD1 (5 bases). The CDR3 sequence is 14 residues long. The germline V and J ends were trimmed by 6 bases and 2 bases, with 14 bases remaining between them. The germline CDR1 and CDR2 sequences are MNHNS and SASEGT. CDR3 region: CASRPTVQTYEQYF. CDR3 DNA sequence: TGTGCCAGCAGACCGACAGTGCAGACCTACGAGCAGTACTTC.

The chain recombines TRBV28 with TRBJ2-7; 7 bases line up with TRBD1. The CDR3 consists of 11 residues. The germline CDR1 and CDR2 sequences are MDHEN and SYDVKM. Trimming cost V 10 bases and J 11 bases; bases outside gene matches: 11. CDR3 residues: CATRGLGWKYF. The DNA of the CDR3 is TGTGCCACCAGGGGGTTGGGTTGGAAGTACTTC.

This rearrangement joins TRBV5-1 to TRBJ2-7; 9 nucleotides align to TRBD1. Germline V gene data show CDR1 as SGHRS and CDR2 as YFSETQ. The CDR3 is 15 residues long. Losses at the gene ends were 3 bases for V and 5 bases for J; bases not matched to a gene: 9. The CDR3 DNA follows: TGCGCCAGCAGCTCCGACGGGACAGGGTCCAACGAGCAGTACTTC. Protein: CASSSDGTGSNEQYF.

This clonotype was seen repeatedly, ten times or more. V usage is TRBV29-1 and J usage is TRBJ2-1; D remains unclear. V was trimmed by 7 bases and J by 7 bases, leaving 14 bases between them. The CDR3 sequence is 12 residues long. Germline CDR1 is SQVTM and CDR2 is ANQGSEA. The chain's CDR3 is CSGWLGWNEQFF. CDR3 DNA sequence: TGCAGCGGTTGGCTGGGGTGGAATGAGCAGTTCTTC.

This clonotype came up many times. The V and J genes are TRBV5-1 and TRBJ2-2; 10 bases match TRBD1. The ends lost 0 bases at V and 9 bases at J; junction bases unmatched: 5. Germline values: CDR1 SGHRS, CDR2 YFSETQ. CDR3 length: 15 residues. The CDR3 sequence: CASSLAKTGGRELFF. CDR3 nucleotide sequence: TGCGCCAGCAGCTTGGCGAAGACAGGGGGCCGGGAGCTGTTTTTT.

A few counts support this clonotype. This chain links TRBV6-4 with TRBJ2-3, with D perhaps matching TRBD1 or TRBD2 (6 bases each). The germline CDR1 and CDR2 sequences are MRHNA and SNTAGT. Between the trimmed V and J ends, which lost 0 bases and 5 bases, there was a span of 12 bases. The length of the CDR3 is 15 residues. For the CDR3, the DNA is TGTGCCAGCAGTGACTCGGCCGGGGGCGTAGATACGCAGTATTTT. Its translation is CASSDSAGGVDTQYF.

This clonotype was seen once. The gene calls are TRBV2 and TRBJ2-3; D remains ambiguous. Germline V gene sequence: CDR1 SNHLY, CDR2 FYNNEI. V was clipped by 8 bases and J by 5 bases, with 17 bases between them. The CDR3 sequence is 14 residues long. For the CDR3, the DNA is TGTGCCAGCCTGTGGCTGATTGGGCGAGATACGCAGTATTTT. Its protein is CASLWLIGRDTQYF. Using reference TRBV2 and TRBJ2-3 for the parts outside the CDR3, the full variable domain is EPEVTQTPSHQVTQMGQEVILRCVPISNHLYFYWYRQILGQKVEFLVSFYNNEISEKSEIFDDQFSVERPDGSNFTLKIRSTKLEDSAMYFCASLWLIGRDTQYFGPGTRLTVL.

The J gene is TRBJ1-5, the V gene TRBV20-1; D might be TRBD1 (5 bases). The CDR3 sequence is 13 residues long. V was trimmed by 5 bases and J by 2 bases, leaving 10 bases between them. Germline V gene data show CDR1 as DFQATT and CDR2 as SNEGSKA (reference sequence). The CDR3 sequence is CSASGTGNQPQHF. The CDR3 DNA follows: TGCAGTGCTTCAGGGACGGGCAATCAGCCCCAGCATTTT.

This clonotype was seen ten or more times. CDR3 in amino acids: CASTTPNTGELFF. The CDR3 coding sequence is TGTGCCAGCACCACACCGAACACCGGGGAGCTGTTTTTT. V usage is TRBV11-2 and J usage is TRBJ2-2, with D hard to call. V shed 7 bases and J shed 0 bases, with 6 bases lying between them. The CDR3 consists of 13 residues. CDR1 is SGHAT and CDR2 is FQNNGV in the germline V gene.